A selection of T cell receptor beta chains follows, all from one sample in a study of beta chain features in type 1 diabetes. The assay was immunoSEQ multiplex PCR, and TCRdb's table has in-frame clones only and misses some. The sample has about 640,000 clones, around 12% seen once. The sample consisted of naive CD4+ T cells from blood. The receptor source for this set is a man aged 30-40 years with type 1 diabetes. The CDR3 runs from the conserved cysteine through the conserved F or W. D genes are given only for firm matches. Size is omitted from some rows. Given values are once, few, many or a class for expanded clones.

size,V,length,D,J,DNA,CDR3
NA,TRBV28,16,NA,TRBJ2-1,TGTGCCAGCAGTTTATGGGAAGGGAACTTTCGCAATGAGCAGTTCTTC,CASSLWEGNFRNEQFF
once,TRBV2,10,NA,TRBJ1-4,TGTGCCAGCAACAGAGAAAAACTGTTTTTT,CASNREKLFF
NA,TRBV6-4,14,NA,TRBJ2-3,TGTGCCAGCCGAGAACGACAGGACACAGATACGCAGTATTTT,CASRERQDTDTQYF
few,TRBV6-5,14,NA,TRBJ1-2,TGTGCCAGCAGTTACGAACAGGATAACTATGGCTACACCTTC,CASSYEQDNYGYTF
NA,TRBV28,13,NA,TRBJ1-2,TGTGCCAGCAGCTTTCCCGTTTCGCCCGGCTACACCTTC,CASSFPVSPGYTF
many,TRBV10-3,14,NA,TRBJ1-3,TGTGCCATCAGTGAGAGTCCCTCTGGAAACACCATATATTTT,CAISESPSGNTIYF
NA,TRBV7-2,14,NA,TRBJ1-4,TGTGCCAGCAGCTTAGCCGAGAGGGGTGAAAAACTGTTTTTT,CASSLAERGEKLFF
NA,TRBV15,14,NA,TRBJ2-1,TGTGCCACCAGCAGACTACTAGAAAGGGGTGAGCAGTTCTTC,CATSRLLERGEQFF
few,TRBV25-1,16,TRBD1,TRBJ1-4,TGTGCCAGCGGGAGACAGGGAGGGGCGACTAATGAAAAACTGTTTTTT,CASGRQGGATNEKLFF
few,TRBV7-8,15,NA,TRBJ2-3,TGTGCCAGCAGCTTTGGGGACGGACGCACAGATACGCAGTATTTT,CASSFGDGRTDTQYF
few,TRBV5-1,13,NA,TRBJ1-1,TGCGCCAGCAGCTTGACGTTGAACACTGAAGCTTTCTTT,CASSLTLNTEAFF